These T cell receptor beta chains were read from a single sample in a study of shared clonotypes between healthy human individuals. Clones were sequenced by immunoSEQ multiplex PCR, and TCRdb holds only the in-frame ones, with some missing. The table shows some 550,000 clones, with 95% to 98% occurring only once. The sample comprised naive CD4+ T cells sorted from blood. The receptors were sampled from a woman younger than 45 in good health. The CDR3 runs from the conserved cysteine through the conserved F or W. The D gene is left open where the match is weak. Only some rows state a clone size, as once, few, many or a class for expanded clones.

v_call: TRBV19; j_call: TRBJ1-3; d_call: NA; clone_size: NA; cdr3_aa: CASSPRTDGNTIYF
v_call: TRBV14; j_call: TRBJ2-1; d_call: TRBD2; clone_size: NA; cdr3_aa: CASSGGSRVNEQFF
v_call: TRBV6-5; j_call: NA; d_call: NA; clone_size: NA; cdr3_aa: CASRTTEIGEQYF
v_call: TRBV6-1; j_call: TRBJ1-2; d_call: NA; clone_size: NA; cdr3_aa: CASSGAREKGGNYGYTF
v_call: TRBV2; j_call: TRBJ1-4; d_call: NA; clone_size: NA; cdr3_aa: CASSGLHGATNEKLFF
v_call: TRBV28; j_call: TRBJ1-1; d_call: NA; clone_size: NA; cdr3_aa: CASSTNTEAFF
v_call: TRBV7-3; j_call: TRBJ2-7; d_call: TRBD1; clone_size: NA; cdr3_aa: CASSPSGTVMGEQYF
v_call: TRBV27; j_call: TRBJ1-1; d_call: NA; clone_size: NA; cdr3_aa: CASKGFKNTEAFF
v_call: TRBV2; j_call: TRBJ1-4; d_call: NA; clone_size: NA; cdr3_aa: CASGRSPPTNEKLFF
v_call: TRBV6-5; j_call: TRBJ1-5; d_call: TRBD1; clone_size: NA; cdr3_aa: CASSYSGGMDQPQHF
v_call: TRBV29-1; j_call: TRBJ1-1; d_call: NA; clone_size: NA; cdr3_aa: CSVARGGPEAFF
v_call: TRBV27; j_call: TRBJ2-5; d_call: TRBD2; clone_size: NA; cdr3_aa: CASSFRLAGEQETQYF
v_call: TRBV20-1; j_call: TRBJ2-7; d_call: NA; clone_size: once; cdr3_aa: CSASGHEQYF
v_call: TRBV27; j_call: TRBJ2-1; d_call: TRBD2; clone_size: NA; cdr3_aa: CASSSSGRAFNEQFF
v_call: TRBV5-1; j_call: TRBJ2-3; d_call: NA; clone_size: NA; cdr3_aa: CASSLSWTDTQYF
v_call: TRBV27; j_call: TRBJ2-1; d_call: TRBD2; clone_size: NA; cdr3_aa: CASSPLAGVINEQFF
v_call: TRBV2; j_call: TRBJ1-1; d_call: NA; clone_size: NA; cdr3_aa: CASRGDGYTEAFF
v_call: TRBV5-1; j_call: TRBJ2-5; d_call: NA; clone_size: NA; cdr3_aa: CASSSTPQETQYF
v_call: TRBV28; j_call: TRBJ2-7; d_call: TRBD1; clone_size: NA; cdr3_aa: CASSDGTGSYEQYF
v_call: TRBV7-2; j_call: TRBJ2-5; d_call: TRBD1; clone_size: NA; cdr3_aa: CASSFPTGGAETQYF
v_call: TRBV10-2; j_call: TRBJ1-5; d_call: NA; clone_size: NA; cdr3_aa: CASSDLGPRTPQHF
v_call: TRBV5-4; j_call: TRBJ2-7; d_call: TRBD2; clone_size: once; cdr3_aa: CASSPGGLAPYEQYF
v_call: TRBV2; j_call: TRBJ2-4; d_call: TRBD1; clone_size: once; cdr3_aa: CASRRTGVDIQYF
v_call: TRBV7-9; j_call: TRBJ2-1; d_call: NA; clone_size: NA; cdr3_aa: CASSRSRAGSYNEQFF
v_call: TRBV9; j_call: TRBJ1-1; d_call: NA; clone_size: NA; cdr3_aa: CASHEGPGALEAFF
v_call: TRBV19; j_call: TRBJ2-7; d_call: TRBD1; clone_size: NA; cdr3_aa: CASSTGQDYEQYF
v_call: TRBV18; j_call: TRBJ1-2; d_call: NA; clone_size: NA; cdr3_aa: CASSIRAANYGYTF
v_call: TRBV6-1; j_call: TRBJ1-2; d_call: TRBD1; clone_size: NA; cdr3_aa: CASTGVYGYTF
v_call: TRBV14; j_call: TRBJ1-6; d_call: TRBD1; clone_size: NA; cdr3_aa: CASSQGQGARNSPLHF
v_call: TRBV9; j_call: TRBJ2-1; d_call: NA; clone_size: NA; cdr3_aa: CASSVAGRGLSSYNEQFF
v_call: TRBV5-5; j_call: TRBJ2-1; d_call: TRBD2; clone_size: NA; cdr3_aa: CASSRGSGGLMGYNEQFF